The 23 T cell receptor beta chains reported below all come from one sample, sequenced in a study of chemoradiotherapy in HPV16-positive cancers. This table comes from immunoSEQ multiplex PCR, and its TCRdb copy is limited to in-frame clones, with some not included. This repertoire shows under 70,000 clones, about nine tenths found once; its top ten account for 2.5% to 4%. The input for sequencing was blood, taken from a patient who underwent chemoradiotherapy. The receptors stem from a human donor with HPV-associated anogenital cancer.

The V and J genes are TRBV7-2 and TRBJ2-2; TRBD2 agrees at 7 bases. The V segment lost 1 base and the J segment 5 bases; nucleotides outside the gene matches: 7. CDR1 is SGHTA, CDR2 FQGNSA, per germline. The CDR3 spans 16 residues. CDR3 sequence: CASSLVTSVRTGELFF. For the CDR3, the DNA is TGTGCCAGCAGCTTAGTAACTAGCGTCCGAACCGGGGAGCTGTTTTTT.

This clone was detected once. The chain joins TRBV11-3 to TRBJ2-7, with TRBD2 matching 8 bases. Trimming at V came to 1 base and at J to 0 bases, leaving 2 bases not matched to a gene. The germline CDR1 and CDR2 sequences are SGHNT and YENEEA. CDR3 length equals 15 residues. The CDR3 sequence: CASSLAGGSSYEQYF. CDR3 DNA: TGTGCCAGCAGCTTAGCGGGAGGGAGCTCCTACGAGCAGTACTTC.

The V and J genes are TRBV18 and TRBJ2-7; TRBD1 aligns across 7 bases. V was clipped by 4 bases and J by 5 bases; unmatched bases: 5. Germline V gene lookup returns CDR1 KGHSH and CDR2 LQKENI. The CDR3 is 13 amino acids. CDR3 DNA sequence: TGTGCCAGCTCACAGGGGGCGCAAGACGAGCAGTACTTC. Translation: CASSQGAQDEQYF.

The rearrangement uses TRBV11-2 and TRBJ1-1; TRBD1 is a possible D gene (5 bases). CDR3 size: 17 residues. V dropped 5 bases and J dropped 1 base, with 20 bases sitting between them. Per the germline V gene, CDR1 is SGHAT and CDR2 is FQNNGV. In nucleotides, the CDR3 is TGTGCCAGCAGCCGATGGGCAGGGCTGGGGCAGAACACTGAAGCTTTCTTT. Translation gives CASSRWAGLGQNTEAFF.

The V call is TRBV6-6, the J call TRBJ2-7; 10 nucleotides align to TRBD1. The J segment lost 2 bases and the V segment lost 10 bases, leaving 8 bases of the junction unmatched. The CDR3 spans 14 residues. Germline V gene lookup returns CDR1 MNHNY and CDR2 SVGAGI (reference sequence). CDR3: CATRLGQGAYEQYF. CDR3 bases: TGTGCCACCCGTCTAGGACAGGGGGCCTACGAGCAGTACTTC.

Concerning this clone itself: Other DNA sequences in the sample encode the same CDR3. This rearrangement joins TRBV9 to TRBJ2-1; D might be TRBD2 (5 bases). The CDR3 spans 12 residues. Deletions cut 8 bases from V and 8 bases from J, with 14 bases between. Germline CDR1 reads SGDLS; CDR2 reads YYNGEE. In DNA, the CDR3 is TGTGCCAGTAGCCCAGGAGGCGATGAGCAGTTCTTC. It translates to CASSPGGDEQFF.

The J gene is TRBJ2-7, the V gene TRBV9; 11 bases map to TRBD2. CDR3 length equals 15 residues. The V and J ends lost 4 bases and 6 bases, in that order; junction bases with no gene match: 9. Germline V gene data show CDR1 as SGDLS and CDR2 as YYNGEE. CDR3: CASSSGSGLAAEQYF. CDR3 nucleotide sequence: TGTGCCAGCAGCTCGGGGTCGGGACTAGCGGCCGAGCAGTACTTC.

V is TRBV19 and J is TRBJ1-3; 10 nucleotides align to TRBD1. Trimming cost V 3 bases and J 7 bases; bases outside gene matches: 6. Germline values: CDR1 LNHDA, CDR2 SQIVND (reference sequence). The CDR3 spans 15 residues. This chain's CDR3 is CASSMVGTGANTIYF. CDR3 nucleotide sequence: TGTGCCAGTAGTATGGTCGGGACAGGGGCGAACACCATATATTTT.

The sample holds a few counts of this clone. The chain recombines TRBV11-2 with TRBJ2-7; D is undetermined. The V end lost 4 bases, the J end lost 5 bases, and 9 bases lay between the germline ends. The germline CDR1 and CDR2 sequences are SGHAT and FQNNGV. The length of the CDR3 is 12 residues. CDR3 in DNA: TGTGCCAGCAGCTCCCTAGTCGACGAGCAGTACTTC. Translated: CASSSLVDEQYF.

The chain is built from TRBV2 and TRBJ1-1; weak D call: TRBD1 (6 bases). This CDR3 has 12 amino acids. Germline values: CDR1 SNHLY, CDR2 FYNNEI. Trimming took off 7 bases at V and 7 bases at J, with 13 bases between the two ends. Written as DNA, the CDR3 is TGTGCCAGCACCGGAGGGGGAAATGAAGCTTTCTTT. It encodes CASTGGGNEAFF.

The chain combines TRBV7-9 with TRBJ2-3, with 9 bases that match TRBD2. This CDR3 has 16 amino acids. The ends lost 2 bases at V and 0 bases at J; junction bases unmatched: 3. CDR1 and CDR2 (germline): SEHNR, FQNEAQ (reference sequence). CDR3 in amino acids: CASSLKRGVSTDTQYF. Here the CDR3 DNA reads TGTGCCAGCAGCTTAAAGCGGGGGGTAAGCACAGATACGCAGTATTTT.

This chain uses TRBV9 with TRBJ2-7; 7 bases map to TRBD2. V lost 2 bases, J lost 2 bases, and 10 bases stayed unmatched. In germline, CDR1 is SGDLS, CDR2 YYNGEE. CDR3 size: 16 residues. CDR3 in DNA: TGTGCCAGCAGCGTCAATGTCGGACTAGTTCCCTACGAGCAGTACTTC. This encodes CASSVNVGLVPYEQYF.

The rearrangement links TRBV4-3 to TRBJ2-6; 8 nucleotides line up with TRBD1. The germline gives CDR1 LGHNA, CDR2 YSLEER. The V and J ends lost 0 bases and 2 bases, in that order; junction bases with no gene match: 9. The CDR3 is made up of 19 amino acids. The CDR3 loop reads CASSQDPRPGGAGANVLTF. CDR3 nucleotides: TGCGCCAGCAGCCAAGATCCAAGGCCAGGGGGCGCTGGGGCCAACGTCCTGACTTTC.

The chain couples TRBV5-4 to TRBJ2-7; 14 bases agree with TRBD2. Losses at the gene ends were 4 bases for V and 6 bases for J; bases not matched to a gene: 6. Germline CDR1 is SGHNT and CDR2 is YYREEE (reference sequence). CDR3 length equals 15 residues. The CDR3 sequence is CASSPAGLAGAEQYF. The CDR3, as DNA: TGTGCCAGCAGCCCCGCGGGACTAGCGGGGGCCGAGCAGTACTTC.

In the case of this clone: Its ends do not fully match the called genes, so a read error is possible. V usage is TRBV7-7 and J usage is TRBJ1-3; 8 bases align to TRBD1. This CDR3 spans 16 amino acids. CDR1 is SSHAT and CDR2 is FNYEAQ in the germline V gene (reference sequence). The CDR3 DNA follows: TGTGCTAGCAGCCCCGGACAGGGAGCTCATGGAAACACCATATATTTT. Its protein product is CASSPGQGAHGNTIYF.

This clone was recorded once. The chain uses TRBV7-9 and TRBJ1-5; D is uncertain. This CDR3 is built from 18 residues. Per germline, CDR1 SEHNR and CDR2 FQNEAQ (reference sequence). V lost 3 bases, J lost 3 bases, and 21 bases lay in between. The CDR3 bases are TGTGCCAGCAGCTTCTCTACTACCGGGGAGAAGAACAATCAGCCCCAGCATTTT. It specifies CASSFSTTGEKNNQPQHF.

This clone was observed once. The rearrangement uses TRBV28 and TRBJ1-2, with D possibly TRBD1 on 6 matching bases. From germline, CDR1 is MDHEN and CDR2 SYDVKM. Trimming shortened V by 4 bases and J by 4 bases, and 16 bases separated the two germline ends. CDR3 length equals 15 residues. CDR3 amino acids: CASSSSIRGSYGYTF. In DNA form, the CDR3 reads TGTGCCAGCAGTTCCTCTATCAGGGGCTCCTATGGCTACACCTTC.

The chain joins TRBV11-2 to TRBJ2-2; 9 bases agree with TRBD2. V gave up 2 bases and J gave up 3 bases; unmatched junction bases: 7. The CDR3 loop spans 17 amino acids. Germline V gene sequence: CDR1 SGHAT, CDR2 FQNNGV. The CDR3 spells CASSLPAGGPYTGELFF. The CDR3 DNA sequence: TGTGCCAGCAGCTTACCCGCGGGGGGGCCCTACACCGGGGAGCTGTTTTTT.

In DNA, the CDR3 is TGTGCCAGCAGCCCCGGGGTGACGGGGGGGCAGGCAGATACGCAGTATTTT. This codes for CASSPGVTGGQADTQYF. J is TRBJ2-3 and V is TRBV5-4; 8 positions agree with TRBD2. The germline CDR1 and CDR2 sequences are SGHNT and YYREEE (reference sequence). V shed 4 bases, J shed 4 bases, and the junction held 14 bases outside the gene matches. The CDR3 totals 17 residues.

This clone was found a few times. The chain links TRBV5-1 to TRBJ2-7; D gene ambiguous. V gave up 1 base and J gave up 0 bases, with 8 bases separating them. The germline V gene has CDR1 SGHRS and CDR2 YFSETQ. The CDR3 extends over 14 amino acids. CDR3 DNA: TGCGCCAGCAGCTTGAGTGGCAACTCCTACGAGCAGTACTTC. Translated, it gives CASSLSGNSYEQYF.

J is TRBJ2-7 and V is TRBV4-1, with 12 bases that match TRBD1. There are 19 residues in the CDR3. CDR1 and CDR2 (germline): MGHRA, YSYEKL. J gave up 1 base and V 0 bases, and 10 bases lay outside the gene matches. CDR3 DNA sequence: TGCGCCAGCAGCCAAGAACTTGGAGGGGGACAGGGGGCTTCCTACGAGCAGTACTTC. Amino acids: CASSQELGGGQGASYEQYF.

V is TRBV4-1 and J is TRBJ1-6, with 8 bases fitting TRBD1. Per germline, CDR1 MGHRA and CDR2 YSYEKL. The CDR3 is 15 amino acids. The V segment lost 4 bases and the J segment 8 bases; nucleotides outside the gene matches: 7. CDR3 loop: CASSPFRGPDSPLHF. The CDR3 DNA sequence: TGCGCCAGCAGCCCCTTCAGGGGGCCGGATTCACCCCTCCACTTT.

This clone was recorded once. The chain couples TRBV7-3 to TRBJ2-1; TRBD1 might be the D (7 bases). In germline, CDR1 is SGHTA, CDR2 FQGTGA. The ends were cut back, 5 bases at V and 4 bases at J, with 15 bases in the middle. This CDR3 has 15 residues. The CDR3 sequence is CASSAQGGGYNEQFF. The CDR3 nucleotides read TGTGCCAGCAGCGCCCAGGGGGGAGGTTACAATGAGCAGTTCTTC.